The 5 T cell receptor beta chains below all came from one sample that was sequenced in a study of blood T cell repertoires in COVID-19. Clones were sequenced by immunoSEQ multiplex PCR, and TCRdb holds only the in-frame ones, with some missing. The profile shows about 150,000 clones, around four fifths of them singletons. Sequencing was performed on peripheral blood. Every receptor here comes from a woman in her 40s with active or convalescent COVID-19.

This clone was counted only a few times. V and J are TRBV2 and TRBJ2-7; TRBD2 aligns across 7 bases. This CDR3 comprises 14 residues. Germline values: CDR1 SNHLY, CDR2 FYNNEI. Germline trimming cut 2 bases from V and 2 bases from J; bases unmatched to any gene: 3. CDR3 DNA sequence: TGTGCCAGCAGTGAAAGCGGGGCCCCCTACGAGCAGTACTTC. Protein sequence: CASSESGAPYEQYF.

The chain couples TRBV27 to TRBJ1-5; 7 nucleotides match TRBD1. Germline CDR1 MNHEY, CDR2 SMNVEV (reference sequence). The CDR3 runs 14 residues. The V gene end was trimmed by 6 bases and the J gene end by 2 bases; junction bases not matched to a gene: 4. The DNA of the CDR3 is TGTGCCAGCAGATCCGGGACAGGCAATCAGCCCCAGCATTTT. It encodes CASRSGTGNQPQHF.

The V and J genes are TRBV7-2 and TRBJ1-1; D not resolved. The V gene lost 7 bases and the J gene lost 1 base, with 16 bases spanning the gap. The CDR3 runs to 15 residues. CDR1 and CDR2 from the germline V gene are SGHTA and FQGNSA. The CDR3 nucleotides read TGTGCCAGCAAGGTTCCGGCAGGTGGGAACACTGAAGCTTTCTTT. It is translated as CASKVPAGGNTEAFF.

CDR3 in amino acids: CATRGQNQPQHF. The CDR3 nucleotides read TGTGCCACCCGGGGTCAGAATCAGCCCCAGCATTTT. V gene TRBV27 combines with J gene TRBJ1-5, with unresolved D. V was trimmed by 10 bases and J by 4 bases, leaving 11 bases between them. The CDR3 extends over 12 amino acids. CDR1 and CDR2 (germline): MNHEY, SMNVEV (reference sequence).

J is TRBJ1-4 and V is TRBV28; D is perhaps TRBD1 (5 bases). Deletions cut 4 bases from V and 8 bases from J, with 17 bases between. This CDR3 has 15 residues. CDR1 and CDR2 from the germline V gene are MDHEN and SYDVKM. CDR3 in DNA: TGTGCCAGCAGTTCCCGAGGCAGGGTAGAAGAAAAACTGTTTTTT. Translated, it gives CASSSRGRVEEKLFF.